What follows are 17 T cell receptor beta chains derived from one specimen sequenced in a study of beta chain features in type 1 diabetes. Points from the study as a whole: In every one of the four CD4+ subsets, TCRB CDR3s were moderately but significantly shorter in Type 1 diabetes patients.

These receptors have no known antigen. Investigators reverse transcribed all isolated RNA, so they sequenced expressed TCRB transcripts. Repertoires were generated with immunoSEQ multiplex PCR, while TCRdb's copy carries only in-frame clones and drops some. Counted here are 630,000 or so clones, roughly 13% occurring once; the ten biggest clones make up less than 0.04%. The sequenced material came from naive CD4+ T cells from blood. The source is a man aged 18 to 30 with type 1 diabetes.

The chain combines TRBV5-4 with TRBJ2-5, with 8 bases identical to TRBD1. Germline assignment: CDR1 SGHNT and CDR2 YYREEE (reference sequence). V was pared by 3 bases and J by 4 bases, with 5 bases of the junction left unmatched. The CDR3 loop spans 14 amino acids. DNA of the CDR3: TGTGCCAGCAGCTCTTCAGGGGGCGGAGAGACCCAGTACTTC. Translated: CASSSSGGGETQYF.

In DNA, the CDR3 is TGCGCCAGCAGTCCGGACAGTAATGGCTACACCTTC. Amino acid sequence: CASSPDSNGYTF. The genes are TRBV5-1 and TRBJ1-2; D might be TRBD1 (6 bases). CDR1 SGHRS and CDR2 YFSETQ come from the germline V gene. Trimming removed 5 bases at V and 6 bases at J, with 11 bases between. The CDR3 runs 12 residues.

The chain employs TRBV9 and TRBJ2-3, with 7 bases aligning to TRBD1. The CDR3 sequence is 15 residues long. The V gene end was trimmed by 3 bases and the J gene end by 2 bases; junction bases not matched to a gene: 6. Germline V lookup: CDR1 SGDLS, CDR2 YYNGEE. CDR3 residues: CASSALTGSTDTQYF. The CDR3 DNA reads TGTGCCAGCAGCGCTCTGACAGGGTCCACAGATACGCAGTATTTT.

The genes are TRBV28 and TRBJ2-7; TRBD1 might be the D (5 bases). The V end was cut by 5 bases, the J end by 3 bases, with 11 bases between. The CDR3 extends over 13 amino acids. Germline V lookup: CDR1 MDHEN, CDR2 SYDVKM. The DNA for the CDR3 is TGTGCCAGCAGTCTGGACAACTACTACGAGCAGTACTTC. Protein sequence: CASSLDNYYEQYF.

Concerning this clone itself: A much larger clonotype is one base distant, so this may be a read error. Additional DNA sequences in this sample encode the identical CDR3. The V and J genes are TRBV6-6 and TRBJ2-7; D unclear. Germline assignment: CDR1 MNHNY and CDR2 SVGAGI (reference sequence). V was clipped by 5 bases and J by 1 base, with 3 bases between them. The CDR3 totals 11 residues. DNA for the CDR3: TGTGCCAGCAGTCCGTCCTACGAGCAGTACTTC. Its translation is CASSPSYEQYF.

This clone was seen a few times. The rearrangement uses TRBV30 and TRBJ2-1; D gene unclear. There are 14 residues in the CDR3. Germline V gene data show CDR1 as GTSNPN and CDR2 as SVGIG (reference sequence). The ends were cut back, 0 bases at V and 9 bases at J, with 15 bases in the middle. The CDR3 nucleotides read TGTGCCTGGAGTGTAGGTTGGGGTGTGGGTGAGCAGTTCTTC. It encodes CAWSVGWGVGEQFF. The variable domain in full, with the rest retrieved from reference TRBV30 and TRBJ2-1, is SQTIHQWPATLVQPVGSPLSLECTVEGTSNPNLYWYRQAAGRGLQLLFYSVGIGQISSEVPQNLSASRPQDRQFILSSKKLLLSDSGFYLCAWSVGWGVGEQFFGPGTRLTVL.

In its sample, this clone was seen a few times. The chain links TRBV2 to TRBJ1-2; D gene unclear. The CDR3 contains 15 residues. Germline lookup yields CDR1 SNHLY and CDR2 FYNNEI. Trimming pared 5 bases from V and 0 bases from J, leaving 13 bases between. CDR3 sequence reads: CASSFGRGANYGYTF. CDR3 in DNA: TGTGCCAGCAGTTTCGGACGGGGAGCTAACTATGGCTACACCTTC.

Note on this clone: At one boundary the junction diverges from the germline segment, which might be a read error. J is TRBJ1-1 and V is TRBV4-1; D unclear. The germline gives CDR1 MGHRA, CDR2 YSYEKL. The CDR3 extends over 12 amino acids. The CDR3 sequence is CASSQDTPDRTF. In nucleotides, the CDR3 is TGCGCCAGCAGCCAAGATACTCCGGACCGAACTTTT.

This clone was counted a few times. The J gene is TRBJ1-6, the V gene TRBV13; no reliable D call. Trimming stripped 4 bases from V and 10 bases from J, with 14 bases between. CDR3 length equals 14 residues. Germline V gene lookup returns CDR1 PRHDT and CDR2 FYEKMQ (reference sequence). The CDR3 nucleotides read TGTGCCAGCAGCTCCTCGAGTAAGCACTCACCCCTCCACTTT. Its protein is CASSSSSKHSPLHF.

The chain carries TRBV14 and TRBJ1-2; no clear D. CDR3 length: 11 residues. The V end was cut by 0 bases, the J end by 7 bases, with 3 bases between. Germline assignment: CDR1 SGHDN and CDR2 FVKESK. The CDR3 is CASSQEGGYTF. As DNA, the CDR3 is TGTGCCAGCAGCCAAGAGGGTGGCTACACCTTC.

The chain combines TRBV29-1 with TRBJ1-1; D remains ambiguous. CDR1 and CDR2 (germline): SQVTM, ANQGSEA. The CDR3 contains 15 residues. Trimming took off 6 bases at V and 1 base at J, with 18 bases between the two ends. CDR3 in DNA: TGCAGCGTCGAGGAATTGAGGGTTGGGAACACTGAAGCTTTCTTT. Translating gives CSVEELRVGNTEAFF.

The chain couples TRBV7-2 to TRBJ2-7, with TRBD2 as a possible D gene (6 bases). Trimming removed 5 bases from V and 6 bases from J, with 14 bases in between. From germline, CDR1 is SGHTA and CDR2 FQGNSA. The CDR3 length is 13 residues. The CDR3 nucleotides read TGTGCCAGCAGCGCCGGAGGGGCCGGCGAGCAGTACTTC. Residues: CASSAGGAGEQYF.

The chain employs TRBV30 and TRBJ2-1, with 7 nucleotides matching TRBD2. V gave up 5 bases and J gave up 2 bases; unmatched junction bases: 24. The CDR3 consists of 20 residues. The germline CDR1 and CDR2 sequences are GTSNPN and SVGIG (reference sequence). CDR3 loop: CAWCPGVLAASRGPYNEQFF. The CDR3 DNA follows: TGTGCCTGGTGCCCCGGGGTTCTAGCGGCAAGTCGTGGCCCCTACAATGAGCAGTTCTTC.

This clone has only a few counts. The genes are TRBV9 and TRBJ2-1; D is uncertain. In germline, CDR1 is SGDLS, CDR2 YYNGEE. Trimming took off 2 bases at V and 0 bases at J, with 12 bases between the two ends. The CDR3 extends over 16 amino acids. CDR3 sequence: CASSVRGVPSYNEQFF. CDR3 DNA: TGTGCCAGCAGCGTTCGAGGAGTTCCCTCCTACAATGAGCAGTTCTTC.

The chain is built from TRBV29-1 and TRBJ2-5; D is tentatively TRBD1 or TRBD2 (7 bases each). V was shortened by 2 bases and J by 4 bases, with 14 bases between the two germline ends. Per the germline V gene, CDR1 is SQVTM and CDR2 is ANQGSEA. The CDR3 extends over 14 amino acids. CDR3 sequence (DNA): TGCAGCGTTGAAATTTCAGGGGGGGGAGAGACCCAGTACTTC. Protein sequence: CSVEISGGGETQYF.

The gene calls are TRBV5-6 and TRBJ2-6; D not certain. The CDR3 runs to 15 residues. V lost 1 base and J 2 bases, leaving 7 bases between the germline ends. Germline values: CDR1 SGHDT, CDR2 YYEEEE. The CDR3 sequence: CASSLYSAGANVLTF. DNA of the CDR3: TGTGCCAGCAGCTTGTACTCAGCTGGGGCCAACGTCCTGACTTTC.

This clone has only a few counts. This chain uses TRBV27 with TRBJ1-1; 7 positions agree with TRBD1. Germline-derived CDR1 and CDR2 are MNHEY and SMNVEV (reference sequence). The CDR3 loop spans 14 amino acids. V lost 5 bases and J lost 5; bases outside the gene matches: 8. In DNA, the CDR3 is TGTGCCAGCAGTCCGAGACAGGGTAGGACTGAAGCTTTCTTT. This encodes CASSPRQGRTEAFF.